This T cell receptor (beta chain) was recovered during a study of response to subunit inactivated influenza vaccine. General study findings and limits: It was suggested by the authors that few new T cells are recruited by each seasonal influenza vaccination.

The sample holds many counts of this clonotype. Its specificity is unknown. Germline loops: CDR1 SGHAT, CDR2 FQNNGV. V was clipped by 1 base and J by 4 bases, with 12 bases between them. This CDR3 has 15 residues. TCRdb processed the RT-PCR reads anew with MiXCR; each CDR3 protein has one entry. The data contain roughly 700,000 distinct CDR3 sequences, 15% to 18% of them singletons. Here the sequenced sample was PBMCs from blood, taken 11 to 12 days after vaccination. This chain links TRBV11-2 with TRBJ2-3; possible D gene TRBD2, 5 bases. This clonotype was sampled from a man in his forties or fifties who received an inactivated influenza vaccine. The CDR3 DNA sequence: TGTGCCAGCAGCTTAGTTGGAGGAGTCGCAGATACGCAGTATTTT. Protein sequence: CASSLVGGVADTQYF.